The text below deals with one T cell receptor beta chain. What it binds is not known. Nominal health characterized the donors when sampled, though unrecorded immune exposures were likely. In the PCR, 60 Vbeta and 13 Jbeta primers were used. TCRdb keeps only in-frame clones here, not all; method: immunoSEQ multiplex PCR. The table has some 130,000 clones, about 66% seen once. The sample is drawn from a study of cytomegalovirus exposure and HLA in healthy donors. Study-wide results and caveats: Sequencing likely generated an artifact that appeared as a cluster of highly shared sequence variants. With DRB1 most and HLA-C fewest, TCR association rates differed between HLA loci in a later analysis.

The germline V gene encodes CDR1 SGHTA and CDR2 FQGNSA. The CDR3 is 15 amino acids. The V and J ends lost 3 bases and 8 bases, in that order; junction bases with no gene match: 8. Material for sequencing was PBMCs. The origin of this receptor is a human donor in good health. The V call is TRBV7-2, the J call TRBJ2-1; TRBD2 matches at 9 bases. CDR3 nucleotide sequence: TGTGCCAGCAGCTTGTCACTAGCGGGTAGGGATGAGCAGTTCTTC. This translates into CASSLSLAGRDEQFF. The full variable domain, its missing parts supplied by reference TRBV7-2 and TRBJ2-1, is GAGVSQSPSNKVTEKGKDVELRCDPISGHTALYWYRQSLGQGLEFLIYFQGNSAPDKSGLPSDRFSAERTGGSVSTLTIQRTQQEDSAVYLCASSLSLAGRDEQFFGPGTRLTVL.